These 19 T cell receptor beta chains originate from one sample sequenced in a study of blood T cells in healthy people across ages. A second PCR, run for about 6 to 11 cycles, used a sample-barcoded 5' primer plus a J-beta primer mix. TCRdb re-analysed the 5' RACE reads in MiXCR, keeping a single row per CDR3 protein. The sample records about 1.4 million distinct CDR3 sequences, roughly 60% being singletons. The material sequenced was blood. These receptor sequences come from a young man in good health.

This clonotype was counted between two and nine times. An end of the junction does not agree with germline; a read error may underlie this. The chain uses TRBV4-1 and TRBJ2-4; a weak D match, TRBD1 (6 bases). The CDR3 has 13 amino acids. Germline V CDR1 and CDR2: MGHRA, YSYEKL. The DNA of the CDR3 is TGCGCCAGTAGCCAAAACAGGGCTGACATTCAGTACTTC. This encodes CASSQNRADIQYF.

This chain joins TRBV14 and TRBJ1-1, with unresolved D. V was pared by 3 bases and J by 6 bases, with 8 bases between. CDR3 length: 12 residues. Germline V gene lookup returns CDR1 SGHDN and CDR2 FVKESK. CDR3 region: CASSQTGPEAFF. The CDR3 DNA reads as TGTGCCAGCAGCCAGACCGGGCCTGAAGCTTTCTTT.

This clonotype was observed a handful of times. V and J are TRBV7-9 and TRBJ1-2; D gene uncertain. The CDR3 totals 14 residues. Trimming took 8 bases from V and 4 from J, leaving 17 bases between them. Germline V gives CDR1 SEHNR, CDR2 FQNEAQ (reference sequence). The DNA of the CDR3 is TGTGCCAGCGCTCCCGAAGGGAACGTCTATGGCTACACCTTC. This translates into CASAPEGNVYGYTF.

This clonotype was detected a few times. The rearrangement links TRBV20-1 to TRBJ2-5, with a possible D match to TRBD2 (6 bases). The V and J ends lost 3 bases and 5 bases respectively, with 16 bases between them. CDR1 and CDR2 from the germline V gene are DFQATT and SNEGSKA (reference sequence). CDR3 length: 14 amino acids. The CDR3 bases are TGCAGTGCTAGTTCGGCTAGCGATTCGGAGACCCAGTACTTC. Protein: CSASSASDSETQYF.

The rearrangement joins TRBV7-2 to TRBJ1-2; the D is unclear. Germline CDR1 is SGHTA and CDR2 is FQGNSA. Between the trimmed V and J ends, which lost 7 bases and 6 bases, there was a span of 21 bases. The CDR3 loop spans 15 amino acids. The CDR3 nucleotides read TGTGCCAGCAACCTTAAAGAGGCCGGATTAGATGGCTACACCTTC. Translation: CASNLKEAGLDGYTF.

V is TRBV20-1 and J is TRBJ2-4; the match to TRBD1 covers 7 bases. The J call is in doubt because the DNA end fits TRBJ2-7 better. The CDR3 has 14 amino acids. Germline CDR1 and CDR2: DFQATT and SNEGSKA (reference sequence). The CDR3 nucleotides read TGCAGTGCTAGAGATCTGGGACAGCTTTACGAGCAGTACTTC. Translation gives CSARDLGQLYEQYF.

This chain connects TRBV29-1 to TRBJ2-3, with 9 bases lining up with TRBD2. The CDR3 loop spans 15 amino acids. V dropped 6 bases and J dropped 4; count of bases not matched to a gene: 11. Per germline, CDR1 SQVTM and CDR2 ANQGSEA. The CDR3 region is CSVALSGRSADTQYF. In DNA form, the CDR3 reads TGCAGCGTGGCGCTTAGCGGGAGAAGCGCAGATACGCAGTATTTT.

The CDR3, as DNA: TGCGCCAGCAGCCAAGTTCCTAGCAGTGAGCAGTTCTTC. Protein: CASSQVPSSEQFF. This rearrangement joins TRBV4-1 to TRBJ2-1, with D possibly TRBD2 on 5 matching bases. V dropped 1 base and J dropped 9 bases, with 10 bases sitting between them. Germline CDR1 reads MGHRA; CDR2 reads YSYEKL. The CDR3 length is 13 residues.

Comments on this clonotype: One junction end does not reproduce the germline sequence, and a read error may be involved. The chain links TRBV28 to TRBJ2-4; D is unclear. The J call may not be correct, given that the DNA end is closer to TRBJ2-7. This CDR3 has 13 amino acids. Per the germline V gene, CDR1 is MDHEN and CDR2 is SYDVKM. The CDR3 loop reads CAGSLQLPYEQYF. Written as DNA, the CDR3 is TGTGCCGGCAGCCTACAGCTACCCTACGAGCAGTACTTC.

The chain uses TRBV7-6 and TRBJ2-3, with TRBD2 matching 9 bases. Looked up from germline, CDR1 is SGHVS and CDR2 is FNYEAQ. The CDR3 extends over 18 amino acids. With 0 bases clipped from V and 2 bases from J, the junction kept 9 bases outside the gene matches. The CDR3 reads CASSLAPRTSAFTDTQYF. The CDR3 DNA is TGTGCCAGCAGCTTAGCTCCAAGGACTAGCGCCTTCACAGATACGCAGTATTTT.

The V call is TRBV3-1, the J call TRBJ2-5; the match to TRBD2 covers 13 bases. Unmatched junction bases numbered 4, after V lost 4 bases and J lost 5 bases. Germline V lookup: CDR1 LGHDT, CDR2 YNNKEL (reference sequence). This CDR3 is built from 15 residues. In nucleotides, the CDR3 is TGTGCCAGCAGCCCCCAGGGACTAGCGGGGGAGACCCAGTACTTC. Translated, it gives CASSPQGLAGETQYF.

The rearrangement uses TRBV6-5 and TRBJ2-1, with D maybe TRBD1 (5 bases). The CDR3 is made up of 15 amino acids. Deletions cut 2 bases from V and 6 bases from J, with 14 bases between. The V gene's germline CDR1 is MNHEY and CDR2 SVGAGI. The chain's CDR3 is CASSYKGARFNEQFF. For the CDR3, the DNA is TGTGCCAGCAGTTACAAAGGGGCCCGGTTCAATGAGCAGTTCTTC.

This chain joins TRBV20-1 and TRBJ2-7; 10 bases map to TRBD2. Per the germline V gene, CDR1 is DFQATT and CDR2 is SNEGSKA (reference sequence). The CDR3 sequence is 14 residues long. Unmatched junction bases numbered 5, after V lost 6 bases and J lost 0 bases. The CDR3 bases are TGCAGTGCCATAACTAGCGGGACCTCCTACGAGCAGTACTTC. Translating it yields CSAITSGTSYEQYF.

V usage is TRBV30 and J usage is TRBJ2-3, with TRBD1 identical over 10 bases. In germline, CDR1 is GTSNPN, CDR2 SVGIG (reference sequence). J gave up 1 base and V 6 bases, and 1 base lay outside the gene matches. This CDR3 region has 13 residues. CDR3 in DNA: TGTGCCTGCGGGACAGGGGGCACAGATACGCAGTATTTT. It translates to CACGTGGTDTQYF.

This clonotype was picked up a small number of times. V and J are TRBV5-1 and TRBJ1-1, with TRBD1 matching 10 bases. This CDR3 is 16 amino acids long. Germline values: CDR1 SGHRS, CDR2 YFSETQ. With 4 bases clipped from V and 4 bases from J, the junction kept 10 bases outside the gene matches. The CDR3, as DNA: TGCGCCAGCAGCCTGGGACAGGGGACGGGGTCCACTGAAGCTTTCTTT. This encodes CASSLGQGTGSTEAFF.

The rearrangement joins TRBV10-3 to TRBJ2-1; D is unclear. The CDR3 extends over 15 amino acids. V lost 0 bases, J lost 0 bases, and 6 bases lay in between. Germline V gene data show CDR1 as ENHRY and CDR2 as SYGVKD. CDR3 DNA sequence: TGTGCCATCAGTGAGTCAACAAGCTCCTACAATGAGCAGTTCTTC. This codes for CAISESTSSYNEQFF.

The CDR3 region has the DNA TGCGCCAGCCCTCCGGGACAGCGAGTCATGAACACTGAAGCTTTCTTT. Translating it yields CASPPGQRVMNTEAFF. V is TRBV10-2 and J is TRBJ1-1; 7 nucleotides align to TRBD1. Germline CDR1 reads WSHSY; CDR2 reads SAAADI. The junction had 12 bases not matched to a gene; V was cut back by 8 bases and J by 0 bases. CDR3 length equals 16 residues.

CDR3 protein: CSAKTGVVELLDIQYF. Here the CDR3 DNA reads TGCAGTGCTAAAACTGGAGTAGTAGAATTATTGGACATTCAGTACTTC. V usage is TRBV20-1 and J usage is TRBJ2-5; D is unclear. The J call is uncertain, as TRBJ2-4 better fits the DNA end. The CDR3 loop spans 16 amino acids. The V gene's germline CDR1 is DFQATT and CDR2 SNEGSKA (reference sequence).

The chain has TRBV20-1 and TRBJ2-1, with 9 bases lining up with TRBD2. Germline assignment: CDR1 DFQATT and CDR2 SNEGSKA (reference sequence). V lost 7 bases, J lost 1 base, and 8 bases stayed unmatched. CDR3 length: 15 residues. CDR3 sequence (DNA): TGCAGTGGGCTCGGCGGGAGGGCGTCCTACAATGAGCAGTTCTTC. Amino acid sequence: CSGLGGRASYNEQFF.